What follows are 29 T cell receptor beta chains derived from one specimen sequenced in a study of post-analysis software for immune sequencing data (dated by TCRdb to the mid-2010s). Overall study outcomes, separate from this receptor: Patients showed significantly higher frequencies than controls for a handful of TRBV segments, among them TRBV5-6, TRBV5-1 and TRBV20-1.

No antigen has been assigned to these receptors. The library was obtained by PCR. The sample was run on an Illumina HiSeq 2500. Unique molecular identifiers were incorporated into TCR beta cDNA libraries to reduce PCR and sequencing biases. In TCRdb, the public reads were trimmed at Q25 with fastp and aligned with MiXCR, with productive beta chains retained. CDR3 protein duplicates are merged, each entry listing the most common genes and DNA. The sample yields fewer than 900,000 distinct CDR3 sequences; 46% were counted once. Roughly 4.9% of the sample rests with the top ten. Sequencing was carried out using blood. These receptors were obtained from a girl aged 5 to 17 with multiple sclerosis.

J is TRBJ2-5 and V is TRBV4-2; the D gene is possibly TRBD2 (6 bases). The germline V gene has CDR1 LGHNA and CDR2 YNFKEQ. The CDR3 has 14 amino acids. Trimming stripped 5 bases from V and 5 bases from J, with 15 bases between. CDR3: CASSSIWGEETQYF. In DNA, the CDR3 is TGTGCCAGCAGCTCAATATGGGGGGAGGAGACCCAGTACTTC.

This clonotype appeared a few times. The chain joins TRBV4-3 to TRBJ2-3; no firm D call. This CDR3 spans 15 amino acids. Germline V gene lookup returns CDR1 LGHNA and CDR2 YSLEER. The germline V and J ends were trimmed by 5 bases and 2 bases, with 14 bases remaining between them. The CDR3 sequence: CASSSVRRTTDTQYF. CDR3 in DNA: TGCGCCAGCAGCTCCGTACGTCGGACCACAGATACGCAGTATTTT.

This clonotype turned up a few times. As DNA, the CDR3 is TGCGCCAGCAGCCAAGATCGTCGGGTAGGGATCGGCTATGGCTACACCTTC. Translating it yields CASSQDRRVGIGYGYTF. The chain uses TRBV4-3 and TRBJ1-2; D uncertain. Trimming removed 0 bases at V and 4 bases at J, with 18 bases between. This CDR3 is built from 17 residues. Germline CDR1 LGHNA, CDR2 YSLEER.

This chain connects TRBV13 to TRBJ2-5; 12 bases map to TRBD2. The CDR3 runs 20 residues. Unmatched junction bases numbered 17, after V lost 5 bases and J lost 1 base. Germline V gene sequence: CDR1 PRHDT, CDR2 FYEKMQ (reference sequence). CDR3 sequence (DNA): TGTGCCAGCAGCCCCAGACTAGCGGGAGACTCGATAAGTAGCCAAGAGACCCAGTACTTC. This encodes CASSPRLAGDSISSQETQYF.

The V and J genes are TRBV12-3 or TRBV12-4 and TRBJ2-4, with D maybe TRBD2 (6 bases). V was trimmed by 3 bases and J by 3 bases, leaving 15 bases between them. The CDR3 runs to 16 residues. Here the CDR3 DNA reads TGTGCCAGCAGTTTTTCGAGAATGGAGGGCAAAAACATTCAGTACTTC. It translates to CASSFSRMEGKNIQYF.

J is TRBJ2-6 and V is TRBV25-1, with 7 bases that match TRBD2. Germline V CDR1 and CDR2: MGHDK, SYGVNS. V was clipped by 5 bases and J by 2 bases; unmatched bases: 3. The length of the CDR3 is 15 residues. The CDR3 nucleotides read TGTGCCAGCAGTTCTCGGGAGGCTGGGGCCAACGTCCTGACTTTC. Translated: CASSSREAGANVLTF.

The chain has TRBV7-9 and TRBJ2-5, with TRBD1 matching over 9 bases. Matching the DNA end better, TRBJ2-7 makes the J call doubtful. The CDR3 length is 19 residues. Germline CDR1 is SEHNR and CDR2 is FQNEAQ (reference sequence). The CDR3 sequence: CASSTRGQGASSGAYEQYF. In DNA, the CDR3 is TGTGCCAGCAGCACCCGGGGACAGGGAGCCTCGAGCGGCGCCTACGAGCAGTACTTC.

The chain links TRBV20-1 to TRBJ2-7, with D tentatively TRBD1 or TRBD2 (5 bases each). Germline assignment: CDR1 DFQATT and CDR2 SNEGSKA (reference sequence). This CDR3 has 14 amino acids. V was pared by 3 bases and J by 5 bases, with 17 bases between. CDR3: CSASRFREYHEQYF. The CDR3 DNA is TGCAGTGCTAGCAGATTCAGGGAGTACCACGAGCAGTACTTC.

This chain joins TRBV12-3 or TRBV12-4 and TRBJ2-1; D not resolved. Between the trimmed V and J ends, which lost 2 bases and 3 bases, there was a span of 11 bases. The CDR3 covers 15 residues. The CDR3 protein is CASSLNPTGYNEQFF. CDR3 sequence (DNA): TGTGCCAGCAGTTTAAACCCGACTGGCTACAATGAGCAGTTCTTC.

In this sample, this clonotype turned up a few times. This rearrangement joins TRBV12-3 or TRBV12-4 to TRBJ1-1, with 9 bases that match TRBD1. The CDR3 is 14 residues long. V lost 6 bases and J lost 3; bases outside the gene matches: 5. CDR3 in DNA: TGTGCCAGCAGCCAACGGACAGGGGACACTGAAGCTTTCTTT. Its translation is CASSQRTGDTEAFF.

The chain combines TRBV25-1 with TRBJ2-5; a weak D match, TRBD1 (6 bases). Germline-derived CDR1 and CDR2 are MGHDK and SYGVNS. CDR3 length: 14 residues. The ends were cut back, 6 bases at V and 2 bases at J, with 13 bases in the middle. CDR3 in amino acids: CASSGTSFQETQYF. In DNA form, the CDR3 reads TGTGCCAGCAGCGGGACATCTTTTCAAGAGACCCAGTACTTC.

V usage is TRBV20-1 and J usage is TRBJ2-1; 7 bases align to TRBD2. The junction had 13 bases not matched to a gene; V was cut back by 6 bases and J by 2 bases. This CDR3 is built from 16 residues. Germline-derived CDR1 and CDR2 are DFQATT and SNEGSKA (reference sequence). The CDR3 sequence: CSAPRASGTTYNEQFF. Here the CDR3 DNA reads TGCAGTGCCCCAAGGGCCAGCGGGACGACCTACAATGAGCAGTTCTTC.

This sequence joins TRBV15 and TRBJ2-3; TRBD2 matches at 11 bases. The CDR3 extends over 18 amino acids. Germline values: CDR1 LNHNV, CDR2 YYDKDF (reference sequence). The J segment lost 5 bases and the V segment lost 0 bases, leaving 10 bases of the junction unmatched. The CDR3 here is CATSRDWELAGGLDTQYF. CDR3 DNA sequence: TGTGCCACCAGCAGAGATTGGGAGCTAGCGGGAGGCTTAGATACGCAGTATTTT.

This chain links TRBV6-4 with TRBJ2-1; the D call may be TRBD1 or TRBD2 (6 bases each). Germline-derived CDR1 and CDR2 are MRHNA and SNTAGT. The CDR3 consists of 14 residues. The V end was cut by 4 bases, the J end by 8 bases, with 15 bases between. This CDR3 reads CASSALGGRDEQFF. In nucleotides, the CDR3 is TGTGCCAGCAGTGCTTTGGGGGGCCGGGATGAGCAGTTCTTC.

This clonotype showed up just a few times. V is TRBV28 and J is TRBJ1-2; D ambiguous. V shed 2 bases and J shed 4 bases, with 17 bases lying between them. Germline V gene lookup returns CDR1 MDHEN and CDR2 SYDVKM. The CDR3 spans 16 residues. The CDR3 nucleotides read TGTGCCAGCAGTTTAAGCCTTGTTTCGACTAGCTATGGCTACACCTTC. Translated, it gives CASSLSLVSTSYGYTF.

The V call is TRBV7-9, the J call TRBJ2-5; TRBD1 agrees at 7 bases. Germline lookup yields CDR1 SEHNR and CDR2 FQNEAQ (reference sequence). The J segment lost 2 bases and the V segment lost 2 bases, leaving 2 bases of the junction unmatched. The CDR3 length is 14 residues. The CDR3 protein is CASSLFRGQETQYF. CDR3 coding DNA: TGTGCCAGCAGCTTATTCAGGGGGCAAGAGACCCAGTACTTC.

In its sample, this clonotype was seen a few times. The chain employs TRBV18 and TRBJ2-5, with D unresolved. The V gene lost 6 bases and the J gene lost 1 base, with 6 bases spanning the gap. The CDR3 is 12 amino acids. Per the germline V gene, CDR1 is KGHSH and CDR2 is LQKENI. This CDR3 is CASSKPQETQYF. The CDR3 coding sequence is TGTGCCAGCTCGAAACCCCAAGAGACCCAGTACTTC.

This clonotype has a handful of counts. The V gene is TRBV12-3 or TRBV12-4, the J gene TRBJ2-7; TRBD2 matches 9 bases. The CDR3 is made up of 16 amino acids. Trimming removed 5 bases from V and 3 bases from J; junction bases left unmatched: 11. The CDR3 nucleotides read TGTGCCAGCAGTCCCCCAAGAGCGGGAGGTCTCTACGAGCAGTACTTC. It codes for CASSPPRAGGLYEQYF.

This clonotype was seen only a few times. This chain joins TRBV6-5 and TRBJ2-3; D gene unclear. The CDR3 is 15 amino acids. The V gene's germline CDR1 is MNHEY and CDR2 SVGAGI. Trimming cost V 0 bases and J 0 bases, with 7 bases left between them. In nucleotides, the CDR3 is TGTGCCAGCAGTTACTCGAGTACCAGCACAGATACGCAGTATTTT. Amino acids: CASSYSSTSTDTQYF.

This clonotype came up a few times. The V and J genes are TRBV20-1 and TRBJ2-7; D not certain. This CDR3 contains 13 residues. The germline V gene has CDR1 DFQATT and CDR2 SNEGSKA (reference sequence). Trimming removed 3 bases from V and 0 bases from J, with 9 bases in between. The chain's CDR3 is CSASDLASYEQYF. The CDR3 nucleotides are TGCAGTGCTAGTGATCTCGCCTCCTACGAGCAGTACTTC.

A note on this clonotype: The junction differs from germline at one of its ends, possibly a read error. The V and J genes are TRBV10-3 and TRBJ2-4, with 8 bases fitting TRBD1. Germline V gene data show CDR1 as ENHRY and CDR2 as SYGVKD. The CDR3 loop spans 15 amino acids. This chain's CDR3 is CAISESAGQENVQYF. CDR3 DNA sequence: TGTGCCATCAGTGAGTCTGCGGGACAGGAAAACGTTCAGTACTTC.

The chain links TRBV7-2 to TRBJ2-5; 10 bases align to TRBD2. The germline V gene has CDR1 SGHTA and CDR2 FQGNSA. This CDR3 region has 14 residues. The trim removed 5 bases at V and 6 bases at J, leaving 6 bases unmatched. As DNA, the CDR3 is TGTGCCAGCAGCAGCTCTAGCGGGAGCCAGACCCAGTACTTC. This gives the protein CASSSSSGSQTQYF.

The rearrangement uses TRBV29-1 and TRBJ2-3, with D tentatively TRBD2 (5 bases). The CDR3 spans 15 residues. Trimming removed 3 bases from V and 7 bases from J, with 20 bases in between. Germline V gene lookup returns CDR1 SQVTM and CDR2 ANQGSEA. CDR3 sequence reads: CSVERASGVGYTQYF. CDR3 bases: TGCAGCGTTGAGAGGGCTAGTGGGGTGGGATATACGCAGTATTTT.

This clonotype was counted between two and nine times. The genes are TRBV28 and TRBJ2-1; 9 positions agree with TRBD1. Germline CDR1 is MDHEN and CDR2 is SYDVKM. The CDR3 has 14 amino acids. The J segment lost 8 bases and the V segment lost 8 bases, leaving 10 bases of the junction unmatched. This chain's CDR3 is CASRPGTGIHEQFF. The CDR3, as DNA: TGTGCCAGCCGCCCCGGGACAGGGATCCATGAGCAGTTCTTC.

This clonotype has a handful of counts. J is TRBJ2-5 and V is TRBV27, with 9 bases fitting TRBD1. The V gene end was trimmed by 6 bases and the J gene end by 2 bases; junction bases not matched to a gene: 7. Germline lookup yields CDR1 MNHEY and CDR2 SMNVEV (reference sequence). This CDR3 spans 15 amino acids. The CDR3, as DNA: TGTGCCAGCAGCATCCTGGGACAGGGTCAAGAGACCCAGTACTTC. It translates to CASSILGQGQETQYF.

In this sample, this clonotype turned up a few times. V is TRBV7-9 and J is TRBJ2-5; 8 bases are shared with TRBD1. The CDR3 extends over 15 amino acids. The germline V gene has CDR1 SEHNR and CDR2 FQNEAQ (reference sequence). V trimming: 4 bases; J trimming: 3 bases; junction bases outside the gene matches: 7. Here the CDR3 reads CASSSRQGYEETQYF. Here the CDR3 DNA reads TGTGCCAGCAGCTCACGACAGGGGTATGAAGAGACCCAGTACTTC.

The chain combines TRBV7-2 with TRBJ2-3; unclear D gene. Germline CDR1 and CDR2: SGHTA and FQGNSA. With 4 bases removed from V and 0 bases from J, the gap between germline ends came to 8 bases. The CDR3 extends over 14 amino acids. The CDR3 loop reads CASSSRVSTDTQYF. The CDR3 bases are TGTGCCAGCAGCTCAAGGGTTAGCACAGATACGCAGTATTTT.

This clonotype has more than one count but fewer than ten. J is TRBJ2-6 and V is TRBV6-6; D is uncertain. CDR1 and CDR2 from the germline V gene are MNHNY and SVGAGI (reference sequence). The CDR3 is 15 amino acids. V shed 0 bases and J shed 2 bases, with 5 bases lying between them. The CDR3 protein is CASSYSSTGANVLTF. Here the CDR3 DNA reads TGTGCCAGCAGTTACTCGAGTACTGGGGCCAACGTCCTGACTTTC.

The chain employs TRBV6-6 and TRBJ1-6; 8 bases line up with TRBD1. Germline lookup yields CDR1 MNHNY and CDR2 SVGAGI (reference sequence). There are 16 residues in the CDR3. After removal of 4 bases from V and 10 bases from J, the junction contained 12 bases not matched to a gene. The CDR3 reads CASSLETGTGGSPLHF. CDR3 coding DNA: TGTGCCAGCAGTTTGGAAACCGGGACAGGAGGATCACCCCTCCACTTT.